This T cell receptor beta chain appears in the sequencing data of a study of CD8 T cells in ankylosing spondylitis. This CDR3 has 12 residues. Trimming shortened V by 1 base and J by 6 bases, and 6 bases separated the two germline ends. Germline V gene lookup returns CDR1 LGHDT and CDR2 YNNKEL (reference sequence). Using quantitative 5'-RACE with molecular barcodes, the authors made TCR beta libraries. TCRdb reprocessed the 5' RACE reads with MiXCR, giving one entry per CDR3 protein. The profile covers some 340,000 distinct CDR3 sequences, with approximately 15% appearing a single time and approximately 1% taken by the ten largest.

Sequences were obtained from blood, either unsorted or a sorted T cell fraction (not recorded which). The chain joins TRBV3-1 to TRBJ1-2, with D uncertain. The clonotype comes from a male donor with ankylosing spondylitis or in good health (not recorded which). The CDR3 DNA is TGTGCCAGCAGCCAAGGTGGAAATGGCTACACCTTC. The encoded protein is CASSQGGNGYTF.